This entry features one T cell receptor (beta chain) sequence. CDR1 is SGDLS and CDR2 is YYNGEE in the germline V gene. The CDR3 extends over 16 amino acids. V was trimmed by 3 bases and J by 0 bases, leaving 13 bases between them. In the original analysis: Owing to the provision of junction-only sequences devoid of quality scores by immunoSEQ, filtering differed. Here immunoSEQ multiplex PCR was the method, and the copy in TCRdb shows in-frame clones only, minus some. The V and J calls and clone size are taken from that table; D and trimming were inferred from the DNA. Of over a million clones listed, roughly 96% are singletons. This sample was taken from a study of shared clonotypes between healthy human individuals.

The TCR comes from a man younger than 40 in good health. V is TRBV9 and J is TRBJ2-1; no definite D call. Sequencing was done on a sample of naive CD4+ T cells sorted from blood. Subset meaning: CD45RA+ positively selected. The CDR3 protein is CASSARREPSYNEQFF. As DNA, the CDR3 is TGTGCCAGCAGCGCACGTCGCGAGCCCTCCTACAATGAGCAGTTCTTC.